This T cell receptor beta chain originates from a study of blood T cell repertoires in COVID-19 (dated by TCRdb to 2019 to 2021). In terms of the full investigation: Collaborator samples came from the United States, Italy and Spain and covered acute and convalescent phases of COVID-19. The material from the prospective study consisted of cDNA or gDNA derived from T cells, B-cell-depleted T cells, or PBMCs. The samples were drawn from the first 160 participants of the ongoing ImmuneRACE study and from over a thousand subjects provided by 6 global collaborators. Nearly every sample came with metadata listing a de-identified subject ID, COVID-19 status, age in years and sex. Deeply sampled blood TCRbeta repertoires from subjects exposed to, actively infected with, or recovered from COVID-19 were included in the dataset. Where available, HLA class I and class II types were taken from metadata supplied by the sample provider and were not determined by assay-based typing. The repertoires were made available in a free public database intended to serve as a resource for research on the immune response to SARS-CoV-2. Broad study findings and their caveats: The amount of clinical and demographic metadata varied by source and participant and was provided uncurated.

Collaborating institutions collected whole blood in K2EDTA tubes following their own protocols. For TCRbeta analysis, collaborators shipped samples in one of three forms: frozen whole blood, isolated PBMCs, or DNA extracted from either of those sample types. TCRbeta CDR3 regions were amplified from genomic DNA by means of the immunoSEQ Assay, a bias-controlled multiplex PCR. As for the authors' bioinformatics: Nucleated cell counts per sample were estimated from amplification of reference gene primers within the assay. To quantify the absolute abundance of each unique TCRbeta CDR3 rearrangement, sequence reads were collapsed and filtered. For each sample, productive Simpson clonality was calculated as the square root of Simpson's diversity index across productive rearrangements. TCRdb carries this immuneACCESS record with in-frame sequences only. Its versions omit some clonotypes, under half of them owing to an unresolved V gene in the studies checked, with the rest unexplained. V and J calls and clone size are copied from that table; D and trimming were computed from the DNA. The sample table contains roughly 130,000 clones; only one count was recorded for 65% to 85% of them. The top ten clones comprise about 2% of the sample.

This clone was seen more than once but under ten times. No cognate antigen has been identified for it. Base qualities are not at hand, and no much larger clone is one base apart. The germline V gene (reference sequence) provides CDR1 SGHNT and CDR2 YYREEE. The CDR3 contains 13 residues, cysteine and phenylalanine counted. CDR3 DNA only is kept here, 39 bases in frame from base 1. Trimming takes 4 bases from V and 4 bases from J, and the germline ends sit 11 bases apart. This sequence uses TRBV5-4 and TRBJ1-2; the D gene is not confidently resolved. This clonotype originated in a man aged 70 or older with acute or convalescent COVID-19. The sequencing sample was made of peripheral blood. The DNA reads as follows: TGTGCCAGCAGCCTACCCCCCATCTATGGCTACACCTTC. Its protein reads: CASSLPPIYGYTF.